This T cell receptor beta chain is drawn from a study of CD8+ T cells in alopecia areata. The wider study: After 6 to 18 months of tofacitinib, follow-up continued 6 months off drug. Study-level findings and limits: Researchers report lesional scalp, most notably alopecia totalis/universalis, outstripped normal scalp in clonality.

Researchers took lesional scalp punch biopsies and peripheral blood from people who were alopecia areata patients. Remarks on this clone: Its target is not known.

Sequencing templates came from extracted RNA that was reverse transcribed into cDNA. Method: immunoSEQ multiplex PCR; TCRdb's copy keeps in-frame clones and lacks some. The repertoire holds under 70,000 clones, with almost 97% as singletons. Trimming removed 0 bases from V and 4 bases from J; junction bases left unmatched: 7. Germline CDR1 is LGHNA and CDR2 is YSLEER. The CDR3 is 16 residues long. The chain joins TRBV4-3 to TRBJ2-3; 7 positions agree with TRBD1. This receptor was obtained from a human donor with alopecia areata. Specimen: CD8+ T cells sorted from blood, collected at week 0. For the CDR3, the DNA is TGCGCCAGCAGCCAAGAGAGGGGGCGATTGCCAGATACGCAGTATTTT. This translates into CASSQERGRLPDTQYF.